What follows describes a single T cell receptor beta chain. Its antigen remains unknown. Carrying unique molecular identifiers, the cDNA also gained a universal primer site through template switching. TCRdb used MiXCR to reprocess the 5' RACE reads, holding one entry per CDR3 protein. The sample lists nearly 900,000 distinct CDR3 sequences; around 12% were seen once. These data originate in a study of identical twins. Notes on the study in general: Abundant beta clonotypes from cord blood had fewer insertions, unlike memory repertoires, which showed none.

The CDR3 is 16 residues long. Germline V gene data show CDR1 as MNHNS and CDR2 as SASEGT. With 7 bases clipped from V and 2 bases from J, the junction kept 11 bases outside the gene matches. This sample also belongs to another study, concerning yellow fever vaccine responses in identical twins.

The chain is built from TRBV6-1 and TRBJ2-5, with TRBD2 matching 9 bases. Sequencing was done on a sample of PBMCs. The TCR sequence derives from a woman younger than 30 in good health. The CDR3, as DNA: TGTGCCAGCAAAGGAATAGCGGGAGTACCGCAAGAGACCCAGTACTTC. The encoded protein is CASKGIAGVPQETQYF.